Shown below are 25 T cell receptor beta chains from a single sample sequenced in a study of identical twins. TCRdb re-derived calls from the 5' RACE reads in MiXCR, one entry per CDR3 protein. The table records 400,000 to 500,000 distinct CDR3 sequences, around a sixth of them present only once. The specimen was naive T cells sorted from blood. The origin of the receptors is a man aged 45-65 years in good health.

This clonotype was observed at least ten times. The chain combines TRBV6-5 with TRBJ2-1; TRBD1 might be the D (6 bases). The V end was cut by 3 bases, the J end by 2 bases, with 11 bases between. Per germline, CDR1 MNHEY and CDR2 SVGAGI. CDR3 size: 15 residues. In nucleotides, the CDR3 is TGTGCCAGCAGTTATCGACAGGTTGCCTACAATGAGCAGTTCTTC. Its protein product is CASSYRQVAYNEQFF.

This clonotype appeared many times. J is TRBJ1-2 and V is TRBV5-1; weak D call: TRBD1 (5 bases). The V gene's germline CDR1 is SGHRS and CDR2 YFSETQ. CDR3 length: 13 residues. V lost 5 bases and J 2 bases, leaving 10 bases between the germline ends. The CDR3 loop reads CASRWDGNYGYTF. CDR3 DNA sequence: TGCGCCAGCAGATGGGACGGCAACTATGGCTACACCTTC.

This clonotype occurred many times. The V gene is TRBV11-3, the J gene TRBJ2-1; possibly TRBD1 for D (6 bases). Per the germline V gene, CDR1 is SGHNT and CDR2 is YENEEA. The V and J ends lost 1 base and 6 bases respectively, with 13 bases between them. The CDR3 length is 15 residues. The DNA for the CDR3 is TGTGCCAGCAGCTTAGGCAGGGGCGTTGGCAATGAGCAGTTCTTC. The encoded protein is CASSLGRGVGNEQFF. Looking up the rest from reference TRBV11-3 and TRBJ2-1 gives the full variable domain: EAGVVQSPRYKIIEKKQPVAFWCNPISGHNTLYWYLQNLGQGPELLIRYENEEAVDDSQLPKDRFSAERLKGVDSTLKIQPAELGDSAVYLCASSLGRGVGNEQFFGPGTRLTVL.

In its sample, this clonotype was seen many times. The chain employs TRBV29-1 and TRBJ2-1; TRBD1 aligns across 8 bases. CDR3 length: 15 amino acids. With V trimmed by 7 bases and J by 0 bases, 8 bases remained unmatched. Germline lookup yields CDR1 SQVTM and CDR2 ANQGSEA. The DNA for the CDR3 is TGCAGCGGCAAAGACAGGGGACTCTCCTACAATGAGCAGTTCTTC. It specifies CSGKDRGLSYNEQFF.

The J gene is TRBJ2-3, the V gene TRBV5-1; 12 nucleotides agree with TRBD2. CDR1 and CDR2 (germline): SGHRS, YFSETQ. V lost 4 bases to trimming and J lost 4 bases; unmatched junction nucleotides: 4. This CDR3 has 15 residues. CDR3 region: CASSRLAGVSDTQYF. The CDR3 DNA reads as TGCGCCAGCAGCCGACTAGCGGGGGTCTCAGATACGCAGTATTTT.

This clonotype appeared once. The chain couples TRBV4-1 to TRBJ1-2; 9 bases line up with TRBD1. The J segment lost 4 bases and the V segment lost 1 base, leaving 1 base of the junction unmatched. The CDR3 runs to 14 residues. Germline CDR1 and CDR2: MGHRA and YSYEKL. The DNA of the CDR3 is TGCGCCAGCAGCCAAGCGGGACAGGGCTATGGCTACACCTTC. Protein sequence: CASSQAGQGYGYTF.

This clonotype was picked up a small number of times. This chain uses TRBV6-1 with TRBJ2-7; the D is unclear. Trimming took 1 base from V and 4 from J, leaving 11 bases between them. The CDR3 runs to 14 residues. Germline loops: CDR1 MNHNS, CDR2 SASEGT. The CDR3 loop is CASSEGGLLYEQYF. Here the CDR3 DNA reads TGTGCCAGCAGTGAAGGAGGCCTACTTTACGAGCAGTACTTC.

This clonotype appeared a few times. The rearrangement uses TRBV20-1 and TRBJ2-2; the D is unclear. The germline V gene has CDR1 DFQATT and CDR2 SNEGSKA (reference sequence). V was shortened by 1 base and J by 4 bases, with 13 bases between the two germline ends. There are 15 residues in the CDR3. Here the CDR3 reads CSARGRWSPTGELFF. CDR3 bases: TGCAGTGCTAGAGGAAGGTGGAGTCCCACCGGGGAGCTGTTTTTT.

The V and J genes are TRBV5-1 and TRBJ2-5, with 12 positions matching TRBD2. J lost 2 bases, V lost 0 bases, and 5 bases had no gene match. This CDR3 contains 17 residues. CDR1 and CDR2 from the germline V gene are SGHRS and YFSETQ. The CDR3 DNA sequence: TGCGCCAGCAGCTTGGGACTAGCGGGGGTCCCACAAGAGACCCAGTACTTC. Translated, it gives CASSLGLAGVPQETQYF.

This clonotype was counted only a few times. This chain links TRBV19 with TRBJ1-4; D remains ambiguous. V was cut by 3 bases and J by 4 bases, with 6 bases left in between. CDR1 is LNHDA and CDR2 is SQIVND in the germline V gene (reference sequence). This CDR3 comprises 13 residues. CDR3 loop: CASSIPGNEKLFF. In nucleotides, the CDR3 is TGTGCCAGTAGTATCCCCGGTAATGAAAAACTGTTTTTT.

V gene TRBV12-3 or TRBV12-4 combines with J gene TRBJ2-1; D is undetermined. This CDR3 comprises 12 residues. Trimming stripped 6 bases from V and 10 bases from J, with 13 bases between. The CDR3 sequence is CASSLTSGEQFF. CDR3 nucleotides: TGTGCCAGCAGCCTAACTTCCGGGGAGCAGTTCTTC.

The chain's CDR3 is CASSLQYTEAFF. In nucleotides, the CDR3 is TGTGCCAGCAGCTTACAGTACACTGAAGCTTTCTTT. The chain has TRBV11-2 and TRBJ1-1; no definite D call. CDR3 size: 12 residues. Germline CDR1 and CDR2: SGHAT and FQNNGV. V lost 2 bases and J 3 bases, leaving 4 bases between the germline ends. The whole variable domain, filled in from reference TRBV11-2 and TRBJ1-1, reads EAGVAQSPRYKIIEKRQSVAFWCNPISGHATLYWYQQILGQGPKLLIQFQNNGVVDDSQLPKDRFSAERLKGVDSTLKIQPAKLEDSAVYLCASSLQYTEAFFGQGTRLTVV.

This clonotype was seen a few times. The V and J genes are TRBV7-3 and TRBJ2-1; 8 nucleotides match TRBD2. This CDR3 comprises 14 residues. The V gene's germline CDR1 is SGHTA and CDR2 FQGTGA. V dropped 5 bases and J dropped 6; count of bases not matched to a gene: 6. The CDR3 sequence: CASSAGLGGNEQFF. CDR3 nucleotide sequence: TGTGCCAGCAGCGCGGGACTAGGTGGCAATGAGCAGTTCTTC. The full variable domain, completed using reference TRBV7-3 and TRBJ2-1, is GAGVSQTPSNKVTEKGKYVELRCDPISGHTALYWYRQSLGQGPEFLIYFQGTGAADDSGLPNDRFFAVRPEGSVSTLKIQRTERGDSAVYLCASSAGLGGNEQFFGPGTRLTVL.

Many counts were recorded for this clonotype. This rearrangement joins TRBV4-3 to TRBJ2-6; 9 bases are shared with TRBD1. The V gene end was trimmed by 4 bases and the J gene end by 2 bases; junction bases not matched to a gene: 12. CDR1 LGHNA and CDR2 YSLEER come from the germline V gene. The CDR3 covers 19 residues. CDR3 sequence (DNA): TGCGCCAGCAGCCTGACGGGAACAGGGGGCTTTCCTGGGGCCAACGTCCTGACTTTC. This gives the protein CASSLTGTGGFPGANVLTF.

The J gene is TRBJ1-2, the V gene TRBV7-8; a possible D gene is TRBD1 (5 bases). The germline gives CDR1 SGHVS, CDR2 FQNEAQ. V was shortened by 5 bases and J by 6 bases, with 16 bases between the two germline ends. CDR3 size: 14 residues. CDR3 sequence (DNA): TGTGCCAGCAGCCCCCGCAGGGATCGTCATGGCTACACCTTC. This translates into CASSPRRDRHGYTF.

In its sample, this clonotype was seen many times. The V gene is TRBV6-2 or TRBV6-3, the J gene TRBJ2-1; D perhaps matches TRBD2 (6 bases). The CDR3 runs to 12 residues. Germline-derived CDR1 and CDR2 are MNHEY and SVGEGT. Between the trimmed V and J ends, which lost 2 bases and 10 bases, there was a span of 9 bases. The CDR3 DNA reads TGTGCCAGCAGTTACGGGACTGGGGAGCAGTTCTTC. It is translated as CASSYGTGEQFF.

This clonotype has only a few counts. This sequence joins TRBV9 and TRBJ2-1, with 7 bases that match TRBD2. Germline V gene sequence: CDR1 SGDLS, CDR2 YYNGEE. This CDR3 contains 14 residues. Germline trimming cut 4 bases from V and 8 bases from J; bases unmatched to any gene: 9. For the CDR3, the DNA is TGTGCCAGCAGCCGGGTCCAAACTAGCGATGAGCAGTTCTTC. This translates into CASSRVQTSDEQFF.

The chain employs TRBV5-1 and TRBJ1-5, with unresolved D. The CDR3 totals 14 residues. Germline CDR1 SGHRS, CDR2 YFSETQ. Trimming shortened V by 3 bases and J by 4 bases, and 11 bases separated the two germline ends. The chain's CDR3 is CASSSGLGNQPQHF. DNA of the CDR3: TGCGCCAGCAGCTCCGGACTGGGAAATCAGCCCCAGCATTTT.

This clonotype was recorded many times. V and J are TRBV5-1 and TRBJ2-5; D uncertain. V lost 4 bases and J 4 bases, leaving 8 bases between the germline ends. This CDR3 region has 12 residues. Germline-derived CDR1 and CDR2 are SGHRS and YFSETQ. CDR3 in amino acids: CASSHLAETQYF. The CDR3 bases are TGCGCCAGCAGCCATCTGGCAGAGACCCAGTACTTC.

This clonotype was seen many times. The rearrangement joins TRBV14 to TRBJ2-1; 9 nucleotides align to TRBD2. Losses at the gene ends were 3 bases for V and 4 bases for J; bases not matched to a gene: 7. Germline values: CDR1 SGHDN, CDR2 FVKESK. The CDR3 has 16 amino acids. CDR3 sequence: CASSQLTSGSYNEQFF. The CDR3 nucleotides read TGTGCCAGCAGCCAGCTGACTAGCGGATCTTACAATGAGCAGTTCTTC.

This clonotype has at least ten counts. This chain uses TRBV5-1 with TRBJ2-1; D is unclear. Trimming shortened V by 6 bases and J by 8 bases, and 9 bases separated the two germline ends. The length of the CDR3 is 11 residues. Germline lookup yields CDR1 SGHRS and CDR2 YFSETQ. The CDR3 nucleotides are TGCGCCAGCACTAACCGGGATGAGCAGTTCTTC. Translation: CASTNRDEQFF.

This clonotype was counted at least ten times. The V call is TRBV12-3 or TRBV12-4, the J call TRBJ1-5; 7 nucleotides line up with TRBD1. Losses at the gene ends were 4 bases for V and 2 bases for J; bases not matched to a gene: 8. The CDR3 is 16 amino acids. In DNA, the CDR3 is TGTGCCAGCAGTTCCGAGACAGGGAGGCGCAATCAGCCCCAGCATTTT. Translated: CASSSETGRRNQPQHF.

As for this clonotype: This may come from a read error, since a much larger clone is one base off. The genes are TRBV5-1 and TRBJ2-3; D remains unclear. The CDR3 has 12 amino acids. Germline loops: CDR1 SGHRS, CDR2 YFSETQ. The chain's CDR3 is CARSLYADTQYF. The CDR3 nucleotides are TGCGCCAGAAGCTTATACGCAGATACGCAGTATTTT. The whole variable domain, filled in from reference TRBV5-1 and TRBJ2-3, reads KAGVTQTPRYLIKTRGQQVTLSCSPISGHRSVSWYQQTPGQGLQFLFEYFSETQRNKGNFPGRFSGRQFSNSRSEMNVSTLELGDSALYLCARSLYADTQYFGPGTRLTVL.

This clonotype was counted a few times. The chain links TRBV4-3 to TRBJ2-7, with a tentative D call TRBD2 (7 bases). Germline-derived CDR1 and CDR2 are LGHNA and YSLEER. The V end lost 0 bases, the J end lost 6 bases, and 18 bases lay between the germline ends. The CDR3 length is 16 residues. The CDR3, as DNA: TGCGCCAGCAGCCAAGATTGGGGGCAGCGGGGCCGCGAGCAGTACTTC. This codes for CASSQDWGQRGREQYF.

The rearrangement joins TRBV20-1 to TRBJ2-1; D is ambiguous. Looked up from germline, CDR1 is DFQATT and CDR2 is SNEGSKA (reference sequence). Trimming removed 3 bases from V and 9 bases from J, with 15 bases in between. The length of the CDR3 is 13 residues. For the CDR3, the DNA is TGCAGTGCTAGTGTCCCGTTTATCGGTGAGCAGTTCTTC. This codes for CSASVPFIGEQFF.